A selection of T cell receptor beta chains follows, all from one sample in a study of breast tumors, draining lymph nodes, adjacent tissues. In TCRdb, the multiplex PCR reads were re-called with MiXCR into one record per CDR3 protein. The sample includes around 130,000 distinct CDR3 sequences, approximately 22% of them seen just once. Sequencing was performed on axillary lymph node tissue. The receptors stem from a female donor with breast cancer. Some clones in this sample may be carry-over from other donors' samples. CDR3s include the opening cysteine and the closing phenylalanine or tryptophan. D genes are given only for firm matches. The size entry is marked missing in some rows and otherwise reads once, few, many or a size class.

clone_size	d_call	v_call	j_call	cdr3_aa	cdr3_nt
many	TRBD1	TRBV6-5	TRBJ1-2	CASITRGRGQFYGYTF	TGTGCCAGCATTACACGGGGCAGGGGGCAATTCTATGGCTACACCTTC
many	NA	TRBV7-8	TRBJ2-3	CASSLADVLQGDTQYF	TGTGCCAGCAGCTTAGCCGACGTCCTTCAGGGAGATACGCAGTATTTT
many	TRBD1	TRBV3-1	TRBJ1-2	CASSRGTVNYGYTF	TGTGCCAGCAGCCGGGGGACAGTTAACTATGGCTACACCTTC
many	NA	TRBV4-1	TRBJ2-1	CASRQGGAASYNEQFF	TGCGCCAGCAGGCAAGGGGGGGCGGCCTCCTACAATGAGCAGTTCTTC
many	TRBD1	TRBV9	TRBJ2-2	CASSGTANTGELFF	TGTGCCTCTTCCGGGACAGCCAACACCGGGGAGCTGTTTTTT
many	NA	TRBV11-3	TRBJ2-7	CASSPMGLFYEQYF	TGTGCCAGCAGCCCCATGGGACTTTTCTACGAGCAGTACTTC
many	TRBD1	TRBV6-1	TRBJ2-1	CASSPQGQGAYNEQFF	TGTGCCAGCAGTCCGCAGGGACAGGGGGCCTACAATGAGCAGTTCTTC
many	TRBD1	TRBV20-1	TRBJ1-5	CSASRDRDVTPQHF	TGCAGTGCAAGCCGGGACAGGGACGTGACGCCCCAGCATTTT
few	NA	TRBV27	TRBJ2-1	CASSRVGPYNEQFF	TGTGCCAGCAGTCGGGTGGGTCCCTACAATGAGCAGTTCTTC
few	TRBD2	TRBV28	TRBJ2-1	CASSTLAGGAYNEQFF	TGTGCCAGCAGTACCCTAGCGGGAGGGGCCTACAATGAGCAGTTCTTC
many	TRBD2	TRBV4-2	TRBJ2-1	CASSRVTSGIANEQFF	TGTGCCAGCAGCCGAGTGACTAGCGGGATCGCCAATGAGCAGTTCTTC
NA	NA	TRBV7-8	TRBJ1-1	CASSPQSNTEAFF	TGTGCCAGCAGCCCCCAGAGTAACACTGAAGCTTTCTTT
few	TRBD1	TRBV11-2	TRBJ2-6	CASSKTGVLSGANVLTF	TGTGCCAGCAGCAAAACAGGGGTGCTCTCTGGGGCCAACGTCCTGACTTTC
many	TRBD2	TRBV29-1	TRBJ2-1	CSVGLAGGHNEQFF	TGCAGCGTTGGGCTAGCGGGAGGTCACAATGAGCAGTTCTTC
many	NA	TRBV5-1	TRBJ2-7	CASSLGDGSYEQYF	TGCGCCAGCAGCTTGGGGGACGGTTCCTACGAGCAGTACTTC